The entry that follows covers one TCR beta chain sequence. This sample was included in a study of blood T cell repertoires in COVID-19. At the level of the study: PBMCs, B-cell-depleted T cells, or T cells provided the cDNA or gDNA that made up the material.

Germline V gene lookup returns CDR1 LNHDA and CDR2 SQIVND (reference sequence). Between the trimmed V and J ends, which lost 3 bases and 2 bases, there was a span of 16 bases. The CDR3 loop spans 16 amino acids. In the source study's methods: How many nucleated cells were present was estimated from reference gene primer amplification. The repertoire was sequenced with immunoSEQ multiplex PCR; TCRdb's copy has only in-frame clones and lacks some. That table is the source of V, J and clone size, and D and trimming were worked out from the DNA. The sample has about 71,000 clones, about 79% seen once. The receptor was isolated from a man in his 70s with acute or convalescent COVID-19. This chain connects TRBV19 to TRBJ1-2; D may be TRBD1 (5 bases). Sequences were obtained from peripheral blood. This chain's CDR3 is CASSILVGRVNYGYTF. CDR3 bases: TGTGCCAGTAGTATTCTAGTCGGCAGGGTGAACTATGGCTACACCTTC.